This TCR beta chain was captured in a study of blood T cell repertoires in COVID-19. The wider study: Spain, Italy and the United States supplied samples that represented acute and convalescent COVID-19. T cells, B-cell-depleted T cells, or PBMCs supplied cDNA or gDNA.

The ends were cut back, 5 bases at V and 5 bases at J, with 18 bases in the middle. This CDR3 has 15 amino acids. Germline V gene lookup returns CDR1 MDHEN and CDR2 SYDVKM. Original handling: Reference gene primer amplification gave nucleated cell count estimates. Method: immunoSEQ multiplex PCR; TCRdb's copy keeps in-frame clones and lacks some. The DNA was the basis for D and trimming; V, J and clone size are from that table. The sample shows some 100,000 clones, more than 75% of them seen only once. This TCR derives from a woman over 75 with active COVID-19. The chain has TRBV28 and TRBJ1-2; D is uncertain. Sequences were obtained from peripheral blood. CDR3 in DNA: TGTGCCAGCAGTACCTCGGAGGGTCCGAGGTATGGCTACACCTTC. As protein: CASSTSEGPRYGYTF.